The T cell receptor beta chain described here comes from a study of cytomegalovirus exposure and HLA in healthy donors (TCRdb year 2017). About the investigation overall: A later analysis indicated that the 100 to 150 validation repertoires were generated on the platform also employed for the approximately 690 repertoires of the first cohort. The study aimed to test whether signatures of past pathogen exposure could be identified by cataloging public T cell receptors. Besides the first cohort of around 700 subjects, a separate validation cohort made up of 95 to 150 different subjects was used. To predict cytomegalovirus infection status, the study brought together high-throughput TCR immunosequencing, statistical association of individual TCRs with disease status, and machine learning.

Study-level results and caveats: While some public TCRs were present in many individuals, most TCR sequences turned up only very rarely across donors. The study listed 164 TCR beta chains as associated with cytomegalovirus. According to the authors, the approach could potentially be generalized to other disease states and immunological phenotypes. Subsequent analysis determined that TCRs grouped into clusters in the first cohort also showed a tendency toward co-occurrence across the 120 or so validation repertoires, and 85% to 95% of cluster scores exceeded 0. In vitro tests confirmed that a few of the cytomegalovirus-associated TCR beta chains recognize cytomegalovirus antigens. The validation cohort had no HLA typing available for a later analysis, so co-occurrence within that cohort was assessed over all 130 or so repertoires. In both the original and validation cohorts, the classifier was reported to diagnose cytomegalovirus status with high specificity and sensitivity.

The CDR3 contains 13 residues, cysteine and phenylalanine counted. Here the CDR3 DNA is all that survives: 39 bases in frame from base 1. Per the germline V gene (reference sequence), MNHEY is the CDR1 and SMNVEV is the CDR2. V is clipped by 3 bases and J by 9 bases, and the sequence between their germline boundaries is 14 bases long. Donors formed part of the validation cohort, which comprised 120 subjects and was distinct from the first cohort of under 850 subjects. For this clone: Which antigen it targets is not known. No much larger clonotype is one base removed from it; base qualities were not supplied.

Receptor amplification or capture employed the immunoSEQ multiplex PCR assay. The study's processing was this. A statistical classification framework was built to diagnose cytomegalovirus status from the catalog of TCR beta chain sequences. TCRdb limited this immuneACCESS table to in-frame rearrangements with V and J called. A share of clones is missing; checked studies link under half to unresolved V genes, and the rest is unexplained. V, J and clone size are taken as reported in that table, and D and trimming were inferred from the DNA itself. The sample profile shows approximately 270,000 clones; about 88% of them were found once. The top ten clonotypes cover around 12% of the sample.

The chain was built from TRBV27 and TRBJ2-5; D gene: possibly TRBD1, on 6 matching bases. The sequence was obtained from a man younger than 30 in good health and CMV-seropositive. Material: PBMCs. The CDR3 reads as follows: CASSLIRGRAQYF. The DNA reads TGTGCCAGCAGTTTGATCAGGGGAAGGGCCCAGTACTTC.